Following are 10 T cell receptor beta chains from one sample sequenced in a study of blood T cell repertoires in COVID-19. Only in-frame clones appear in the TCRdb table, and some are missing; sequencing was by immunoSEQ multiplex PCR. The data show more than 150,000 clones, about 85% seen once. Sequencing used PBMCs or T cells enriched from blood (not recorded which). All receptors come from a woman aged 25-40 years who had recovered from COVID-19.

CDR3 in DNA: TGTGCCAGCAGCTTAGGAGTCCCAGGGGGATACACCGGGGAGCTGTTTTTT. This encodes CASSLGVPGGYTGELFF. V gene TRBV7-6 combines with J gene TRBJ2-2, with TRBD1 matching over 7 bases. With 1 base clipped from V and 3 bases from J, the junction kept 8 bases outside the gene matches. Germline-derived CDR1 and CDR2 are SGHVS and FNYEAQ. The length of the CDR3 is 17 residues.

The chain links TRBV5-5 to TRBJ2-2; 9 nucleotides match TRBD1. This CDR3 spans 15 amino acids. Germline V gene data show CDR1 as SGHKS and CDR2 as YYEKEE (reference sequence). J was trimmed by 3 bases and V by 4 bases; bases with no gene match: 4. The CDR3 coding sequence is TGTGCCAGCAGCCTACAGGGGGCGGACACCGGGGAGCTGTTTTTT. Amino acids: CASSLQGADTGELFF. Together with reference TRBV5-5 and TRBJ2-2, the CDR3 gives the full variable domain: DAGVTQSPTHLIKTRGQQVTLRCSPISGHKSVSWYQQVLGQGPQFIFQYYEKEERGRGNFPDRFSARQFPNYSSELNVNALLLGDSALYLCASSLQGADTGELFFGEGSRLTVL.

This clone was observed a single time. CDR3 sequence: CASSLFREAFF. The CDR3 DNA reads TGTGCCAGCAGCTTATTTCGTGAAGCTTTCTTT. The chain uses TRBV7-9 and TRBJ1-1; D remains ambiguous. The CDR3 is made up of 11 amino acids. The germline gives CDR1 SEHNR, CDR2 FQNEAQ (reference sequence). Trimming stripped 2 bases from V and 7 bases from J, with 5 bases between. Variable domain in full (rest from reference TRBV7-9 and TRBJ1-1): DTGVSQNPRHKITKRGQNVTFRCDPISEHNRLYWYRQTLGQGPEFLTYFQNEAQLEKSRLLSDRFSAERPKGSFSTLEIQRTEQGDSAMYLCASSLFREAFFGQGTRLTVV.

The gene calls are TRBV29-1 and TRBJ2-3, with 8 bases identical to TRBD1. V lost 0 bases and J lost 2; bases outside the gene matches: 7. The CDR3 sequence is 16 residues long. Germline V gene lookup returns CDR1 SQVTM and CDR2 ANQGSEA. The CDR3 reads CSVEEPGGIDTDTQYF. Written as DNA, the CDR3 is TGCAGCGTTGAAGAACCAGGGGGCATCGACACAGATACGCAGTATTTT.

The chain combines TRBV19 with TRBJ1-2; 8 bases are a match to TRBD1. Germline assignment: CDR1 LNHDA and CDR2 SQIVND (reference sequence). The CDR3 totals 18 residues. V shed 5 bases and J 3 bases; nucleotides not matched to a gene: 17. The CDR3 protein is CASSLFFGTGAIYYGYTF. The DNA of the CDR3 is TGTGCCAGTAGTTTGTTTTTCGGGACAGGCGCCATTTACTATGGCTACACCTTC.

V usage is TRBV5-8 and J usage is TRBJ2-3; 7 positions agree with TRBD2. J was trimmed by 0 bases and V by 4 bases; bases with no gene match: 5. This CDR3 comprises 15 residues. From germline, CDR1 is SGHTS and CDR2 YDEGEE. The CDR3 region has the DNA TGTGCCAGCAGCGCTTCAGCGGGGAGCACAGATACGCAGTATTTT. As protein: CASSASAGSTDTQYF.

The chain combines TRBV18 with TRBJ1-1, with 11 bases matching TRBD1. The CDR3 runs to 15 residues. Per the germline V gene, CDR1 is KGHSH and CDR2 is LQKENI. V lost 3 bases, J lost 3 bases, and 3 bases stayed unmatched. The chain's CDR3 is CASSPTGQGDTEAFF. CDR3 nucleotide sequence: TGTGCCAGCTCACCTACGGGACAGGGGGACACTGAAGCTTTCTTT.

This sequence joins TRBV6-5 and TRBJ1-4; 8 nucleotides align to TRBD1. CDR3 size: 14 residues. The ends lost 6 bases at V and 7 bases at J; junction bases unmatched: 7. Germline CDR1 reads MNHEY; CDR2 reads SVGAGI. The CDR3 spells CASSFGQGGEKLFF. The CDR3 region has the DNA TGTGCCAGCAGCTTTGGACAGGGAGGTGAAAAACTGTTTTTT.

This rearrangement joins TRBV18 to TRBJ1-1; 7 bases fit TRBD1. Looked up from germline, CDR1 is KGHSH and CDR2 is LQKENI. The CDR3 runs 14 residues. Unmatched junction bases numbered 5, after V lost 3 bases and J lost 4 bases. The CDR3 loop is CASSPGQVGTEAFF. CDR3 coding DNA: TGTGCCAGCTCACCCGGACAGGTTGGCACTGAAGCTTTCTTT. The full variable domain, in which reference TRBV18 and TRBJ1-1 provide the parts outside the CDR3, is NAGVMQNPRHLVRRRGQEARLRCSPMKGHSHVYWYRQLPEEGLKFMVYLQKENIIDESGMPKERFSAEFPKEGPSILRIQQVVRGDSAAYFCASSPGQVGTEAFFGQGTRLTVV.

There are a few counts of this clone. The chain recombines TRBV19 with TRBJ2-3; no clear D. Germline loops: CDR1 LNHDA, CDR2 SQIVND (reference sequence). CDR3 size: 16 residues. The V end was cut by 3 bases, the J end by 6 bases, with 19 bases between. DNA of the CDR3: TGTGCCAGTAGTATCCTAGGCAGCCGTTCCCGTGATACGCAGTATTTT. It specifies CASSILGSRSRDTQYF. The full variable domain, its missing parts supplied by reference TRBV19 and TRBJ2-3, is DGGITQSPKYLFRKEGQNVTLSCEQNLNHDAMYWYRQDPGQGLRLIYYSQIVNDFQKGDIAEGYSVSREKKESFPLTVTSAQKNPTAFYLCASSILGSRSRDTQYFGPGTRLTVL.